Given below is one TCR beta chain in context. Its antigen is still unknown. TCRdb processed the 5' RACE reads anew with MiXCR; each CDR3 protein has one entry. Here the sample spans some 300,000 distinct CDR3 sequences, approximately 22% being singletons. The data belong to a study of T-cell memory formation after mild COVID-19. This CDR3 comprises 12 residues. Trimming stripped 4 bases from V and 4 bases from J, with 4 bases between. The germline CDR1 and CDR2 sequences are LGHDT and YNNKEL (reference sequence). Findings of the study overall: Clones that shrank (day 15 to 85) were balanced CD4/CD8, whereas later expanders leaned CD4+. The main location of contracting CD4+ clones was CM and EM, and that of contracting CD8+ clones was EMRA.

The receptor's source is a man aged 18 to 30 who had mild COVID-19 (a few samples of this study predate the infection). Cell type and time point are not known. V usage is TRBV3-1 and J usage is TRBJ2-2, with D hard to call. Sequenced: PBMCs or a T cell subset sorted from them (not recorded which). CDR3 residues: CASSRATGELFF. In DNA form, the CDR3 reads TGTGCCAGCAGCCGGGCCACCGGGGAGCTGTTTTTT.